This T cell receptor beta chain was recorded in a study of T cell responses to AZD1222 COVID-19 vaccine. Clones were sequenced by immunoSEQ multiplex PCR, and TCRdb holds only the in-frame ones, with some missing. The sample includes roughly 70,000 clones, roughly 85% seen only once; the top ten take about 20%. V shed 0 bases, J shed 5 bases, and the junction held 7 bases outside the gene matches. The CDR3 has 16 residues. Looked up from germline, CDR1 is MGHRA and CDR2 is YSYEKL. This clonotype originated in an adult in good health. The material was peripheral blood, obtained on day 0 of AZD1222 vaccination. The chain couples TRBV4-1 to TRBJ1-5, with TRBD1 matching 7 bases. CDR3: CASSQDSRTGYQPQHF. CDR3 nucleotides: TGCGCCAGCAGCCAAGACTCCCGGACAGGTTATCAGCCCCAGCATTTT.